The clone carrying this TCR beta chain has more than one count but fewer than ten. Its specificity is not known. This sample is drawn from a study of T cells in localized non-small cell lung cancer. Study-wide points: In the blood, greater T cell density corresponded to longer overall survival. It was uninvolved adjacent lung that showed the highest T cell clonality, exceeding tumor. Because sequencing included only one region (of the tumor), heterogeneity remains possible. Adjacent lung was found to contain a median roughly 58 of the top 100 tumor clones.

Method: immunoSEQ multiplex PCR; TCRdb's copy keeps in-frame clones and lacks some. Seen here are tens of thousands of clones, about 90% observed once, and the top ten hold about 2.2%. This sequence originates from a female donor over 55 with stage I lung adenocarcinoma. The sample was peripheral blood, taken before any cancer treatment.

The CDR3 reads CASSFGPREGPVQSYTF. The CDR3 DNA sequence: TGCGCCAGCAGCTTTGGGCCCCGGGAGGGCCCGGTACAGAGCTACACCTTC. V usage is TRBV5-1 and J usage is TRBJ1-2, with unresolved D. Germline CDR1 is SGHRS and CDR2 is YFSETQ. The CDR3 has 17 residues. Trimming left V 2 bases short and J 9 bases short, with 26 bases between. The variable domain in full, with the rest retrieved from reference TRBV5-1 and TRBJ1-2, is KAGVTQTPRYLIKTRGQQVTLSCSPISGHRSVSWYQQTPGQGLQFLFEYFSETQRNKGNFPGRFSGRQFSNSRSEMNVSTLELGDSALYLCASSFGPREGPVQSYTFGSGTRLTVV.